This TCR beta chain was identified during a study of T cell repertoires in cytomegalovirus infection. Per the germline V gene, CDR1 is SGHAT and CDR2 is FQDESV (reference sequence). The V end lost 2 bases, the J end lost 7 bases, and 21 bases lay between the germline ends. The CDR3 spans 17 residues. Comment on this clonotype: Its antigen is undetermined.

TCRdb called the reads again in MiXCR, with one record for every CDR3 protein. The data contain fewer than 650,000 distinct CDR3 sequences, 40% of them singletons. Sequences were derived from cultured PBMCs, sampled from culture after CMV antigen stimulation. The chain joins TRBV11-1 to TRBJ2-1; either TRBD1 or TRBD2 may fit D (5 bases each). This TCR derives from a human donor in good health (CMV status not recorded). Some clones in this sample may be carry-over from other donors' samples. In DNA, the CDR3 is TGTGCCAGCAGCTTATCGTTTTTCAGGGAGAGGAGAAATGAGCAGTTCTTC. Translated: CASSLSFFRERRNEQFF.